This T cell receptor beta chain came from a study of T cells in Graves' hyperthyroidism and ophthalmopathy. The CDR3 contains 15 residues. Germline lookup yields CDR1 SGHNT and CDR2 YYREEE (reference sequence). V lost 3 bases and J lost 0, with 12 bases in between. Amplified regions were TCR beta CDR3 sequences from RNA transcripts. The HTBI set primed first-round TCR CDR3 RT-PCR. MiXCR, applied by TCRdb to the multiplex PCR reads, yields one record per CDR3 protein. The table has about 500,000 distinct CDR3 sequences, 46% seen once. This TCR derives from an adult woman with Graves' disease, either hyperthyroidism or ophthalmopathy (not recorded which). V usage is TRBV5-4 and J usage is TRBJ1-1, with D possibly being TRBD1 (5 bases). The specimen sequenced was peripheral blood or thyroid tissue (not recorded which). The CDR3 sequence: CASSSPQGMNTEAFF. Written as DNA, the CDR3 is TGTGCCAGCAGCTCGCCGCAGGGAATGAACACTGAAGCTTTCTTT.